Below are 25 T cell receptor beta chains sequenced from a single sample in a study of CD8 T cells in ankylosing spondylitis. Study-wide results and caveats: Several highly homologous variants formed a TCR beta motif that appeared characteristic of ankylosing spondylitis blood.

TCRdb fed the 5' RACE reads into MiXCR, producing one record per CDR3 protein. The sample yields a few hundred thousand distinct CDR3 sequences, less than 9.5% seen once. The antigens for these receptors are not known. Sample: blood, either unsorted or a sorted T cell fraction (not recorded which). The receptors originated from a male donor with ankylosing spondylitis.

This rearrangement joins TRBV25-1 to TRBJ2-2; TRBD1 agrees at 7 bases. Germline V CDR1 and CDR2: MGHDK, SYGVNS. The CDR3 covers 17 residues. The trim removed 2 bases at V and 0 bases at J, leaving 6 bases unmatched. DNA of the CDR3: TGTGCCAGCAGTGAACGACAGGGCCAATCGAACACCGGGGAGCTGTTTTTT. As protein: CASSERQGQSNTGELFF.

In this sample, this clonotype turned up many times. This CDR3 reads CASSLVLGQDRNTIYF. Here the CDR3 DNA reads TGTGCCAGCAGTTTGGTGTTGGGACAGGACCGAAACACCATATATTTT. The chain is built from TRBV12-3 or TRBV12-4 and TRBJ1-3; 8 bases fit TRBD1. The V gene end was trimmed by 3 bases and the J gene end by 5 bases; junction bases not matched to a gene: 9. This CDR3 has 16 amino acids.

Ten or more counts support this clonotype. This chain joins TRBV7-7 and TRBJ2-2; D not certain. The CDR3 loop spans 13 amino acids. Trimming shortened V by 2 bases and J by 6 bases, and 7 bases separated the two germline ends. CDR1 is SSHAT and CDR2 is FNYEAQ in the germline V gene (reference sequence). The CDR3 nucleotides read TGTGCCAGCAGCTTATCCGAGGCCGGGGAGCTGTTTTTT. Protein sequence: CASSLSEAGELFF.

To note about this clonotype: At one end, the junction sequence differs from germline, possibly due to a read error. V is TRBV11-2 and J is TRBJ2-7, with D uncertain. The germline V gene has CDR1 SGHAT and CDR2 FQNNGV. CDR3 length equals 15 residues. The CDR3 loop reads CASSLEVYRAYEQYF. The CDR3 DNA reads as TGTGCCAGCAGCCTAGAGGTCTATCGGGCCTACGAGCAGTACTTC.

This clonotype showed up many times. V usage is TRBV18 and J usage is TRBJ1-5; no firm D call. CDR3 length: 13 amino acids. Trimming pared 2 bases from V and 6 bases from J, leaving 8 bases between. Germline V gene lookup returns CDR1 KGHSH and CDR2 LQKENI. DNA for the CDR3: TGTGCCAGCTCACCAGGTCAGTCTCAGCCCCAGCATTTT. Translated: CASSPGQSQPQHF.

This clonotype was found a few times. The V and J genes are TRBV27 and TRBJ2-5; tentative D call: TRBD1 (5 bases). CDR1 is MNHEY and CDR2 is SMNVEV in the germline V gene (reference sequence). The CDR3 consists of 14 residues. V dropped 5 bases and J dropped 8 bases, with 18 bases sitting between them. The CDR3 region has the DNA TGTGCCAGCAGTCCCTTGGGGCTCCCGGAAACCCAGTACTTC. Protein: CASSPLGLPETQYF.

The CDR3 reads CASRPVRDTGELFF. CDR3 coding DNA: TGTGCCAGCCGACCGGTGCGGGACACCGGGGAGCTGTTTTTT. The rearrangement uses TRBV6-1 and TRBJ2-2, with TRBD2 as a possible D gene (5 bases). The length of the CDR3 is 14 residues. The germline V gene encodes CDR1 MNHNS and CDR2 SASEGT. V dropped 8 bases and J dropped 3 bases, with 13 bases sitting between them.

This clonotype was seen a handful of times. The chain links TRBV12-3 or TRBV12-4 to TRBJ1-1, with D possibly matching TRBD1 (5 bases). This CDR3 is built from 16 residues. Trimming took 5 bases from V and 1 from J, leaving 17 bases between them. For the CDR3, the DNA is TGTGCCAGCAGTCTCCGACAGTTCCGGACGAACACTGAAGCTTTCTTT. Encoded protein: CASSLRQFRTNTEAFF.

This chain connects TRBV6-2 or TRBV6-3 to TRBJ2-5; 8 bases line up with TRBD1. This CDR3 comprises 15 residues. J lost 3 bases, V lost 1 base, and 4 bases had no gene match. CDR1 and CDR2 (germline): MNHEY, SVGEGT. CDR3 DNA: TGTGCCAGCAGTTACTTCGGGACAGGTGAAGAGACCCAGTACTTC. Its protein is CASSYFGTGEETQYF.

This clonotype has only a few counts. The CDR3 sequence: CASSQELSSGSTEQFF. CDR3 sequence (DNA): TGCGCCAGCAGCCAAGAACTCTCTAGCGGGAGCACTGAGCAGTTCTTC. The chain links TRBV4-3 to TRBJ2-1; 10 bases align to TRBD2. The trim removed 0 bases at V and 9 bases at J, leaving 8 bases unmatched. CDR1 is LGHNA and CDR2 is YSLEER in the germline V gene. This CDR3 comprises 16 residues.

The V gene is TRBV28, the J gene TRBJ1-2; TRBD1 is a possible D gene (5 bases). V lost 5 bases and J 4 bases, leaving 11 bases between the germline ends. CDR3 length: 13 residues. Germline CDR1 MDHEN, CDR2 SYDVKM. The DNA for the CDR3 is TGTGCCAGCAGTAGGGGCCCCACCTATGGCTACACCTTC. Its translation is CASSRGPTYGYTF.

This clonotype was recorded many times. The rearrangement uses TRBV18 and TRBJ2-3; TRBD1 agrees at 7 bases. This CDR3 contains 13 residues. V was clipped by 7 bases and J by 5 bases; unmatched bases: 6. The germline V gene has CDR1 KGHSH and CDR2 LQKENI. In nucleotides, the CDR3 is TGTGCCAGCTTGGGACAGAGACGAGATACGCAGTATTTT. Protein sequence: CASLGQRRDTQYF.

This clonotype was seen a few times. V is TRBV20-1 and J is TRBJ1-5; perhaps TRBD1 as D (6 bases). The CDR3 has 14 residues. Trimming stripped 3 bases from V and 7 bases from J, with 16 bases between. The V gene's germline CDR1 is DFQATT and CDR2 SNEGSKA (reference sequence). The CDR3, as DNA: TGCAGTGCTAGCTCACAGGGTTTGAGACAGCCCCAGCATTTT. This sequence encodes CSASSQGLRQPQHF.

In this sample, this clonotype turned up many times. The CDR3 region has the DNA TGTGCCAGCAGTTCCCCCACCGGGACAGGGACGAACACTGAAGCTTTCTTT. Its protein is CASSSPTGTGTNTEAFF. The chain recombines TRBV27 with TRBJ1-1, with 9 bases identical to TRBD1. Germline CDR1 reads MNHEY; CDR2 reads SMNVEV (reference sequence). V shed 4 bases, J shed 1 base, and the junction held 10 bases outside the gene matches. The CDR3 is 17 residues long.

This clonotype showed up many times. V gene TRBV29-1 combines with J gene TRBJ1-5, with D possibly being TRBD1 (5 bases). Germline V gene sequence: CDR1 SQVTM, CDR2 ANQGSEA. Trimming took off 3 bases at V and 8 bases at J, with 17 bases between the two ends. The CDR3 runs to 14 residues. The chain's CDR3 is CSVDIRQGGKPQHF. In nucleotides, the CDR3 is TGCAGCGTTGATATTCGGCAGGGAGGTAAGCCCCAGCATTTT. The whole variable domain, filled in from reference TRBV29-1 and TRBJ1-5, reads SAVISQKPSRDICQRGTSLTIQCQVDSQVTMMFWYRQQPGQSLTLIATANQGSEATYESGFVIDKFPISRPNLTFSTLTVSNMSPEDSSIYLCSVDIRQGGKPQHFGDGTRLSIL.

This chain joins TRBV18 and TRBJ2-2; TRBD2 might be the D (6 bases). V shed 6 bases and J shed 0 bases, with 17 bases lying between them. CDR1 is KGHSH and CDR2 is LQKENI in the germline V gene. The CDR3 is 17 residues long. The CDR3, as DNA: TGTGCCAGCTCCCGGGAGTCGGTGTTCGCGAACACCGGGGAGCTGTTTTTT. Amino acid sequence: CASSRESVFANTGELFF. The whole variable domain, remainder taken from reference TRBV18 and TRBJ2-2, is NAGVMQNPRHLVRRRGQEARLRCSPMKGHSHVYWYRQLPEEGLKFMVYLQKENIIDESGMPKERFSAEFPKEGPSILRIQQVVRGDSAAYFCASSRESVFANTGELFFGEGSRLTVL.

In regard to this clonotype: Since a much larger clone is just one base distant, this may be a read error. The chain combines TRBV3-1 with TRBJ2-7, with 7 bases lining up with TRBD2. Germline V gives CDR1 LGHDT, CDR2 YNNKEL (reference sequence). This CDR3 comprises 15 residues. The CDR3 DNA reads TGTGCCAGCAGCCAAGATTCTAGCGGAGCCTACGGGCAGTACTTC. Translating gives CASSQDSSGAYGQYF.

This chain's CDR3 is CASSQGQSISLHDYGYTF. The CDR3 nucleotides are TGCGCCAGCAGCCAAGGACAGTCCATCTCCCTCCACGACTATGGCTACACCTTC. The chain recombines TRBV4-1 with TRBJ1-2; D may be TRBD1 (5 bases). V lost 1 base and J 3 bases, leaving 21 bases between the germline ends. The CDR3 covers 18 residues. The germline gives CDR1 MGHRA, CDR2 YSYEKL.

There are a few counts of this clonotype. This chain links TRBV7-9 with TRBJ2-3; D possibly corresponds to TRBD2 (6 bases). The germline CDR1 and CDR2 sequences are SEHNR and FQNEAQ (reference sequence). CDR3 length: 15 amino acids. The V and J ends lost 4 bases and 0 bases respectively, with 11 bases between them. CDR3 sequence: CASSSRTTSTDTQYF. The CDR3 DNA reads as TGTGCCAGCAGCTCCCGGACTACTAGCACAGATACGCAGTATTTT.

At least ten counts were recorded for this clonotype. The rearrangement uses TRBV29-1 and TRBJ2-5, with D maybe TRBD1 (5 bases). V was cut by 3 bases and J by 4 bases, with 9 bases left in between. CDR1 and CDR2 (germline): SQVTM, ANQGSEA. This CDR3 region has 12 residues. CDR3 region: CSVEQQGETQYF. In DNA form, the CDR3 reads TGCAGCGTTGAGCAGCAGGGAGAGACCCAGTACTTC.

This clonotype appeared many times. This rearrangement joins TRBV27 to TRBJ2-7; D gene unclear. Trimming cost V 8 bases and J 2 bases, with 19 bases left between them. This CDR3 contains 15 residues. Germline lookup yields CDR1 MNHEY and CDR2 SMNVEV (reference sequence). The CDR3 reads CASGPRAPTTYEQYF. In DNA, the CDR3 is TGTGCCAGCGGCCCCCGGGCTCCGACCACCTACGAGCAGTACTTC.

The chain combines TRBV12-5 with TRBJ1-1; the D gene is possibly TRBD1 (5 bases). From germline, CDR1 is LGHNT and CDR2 FRNRAP. V shed 1 base and J shed 1 base, with 7 bases lying between them. This CDR3 has 14 residues. The CDR3 reads CASGLGGANTEAFF. CDR3 DNA sequence: TGTGCTAGTGGTTTGGGCGGGGCGAACACTGAAGCTTTCTTT.

The V gene is TRBV7-9, the J gene TRBJ1-4; D is unresolved. The germline V and J ends were trimmed by 2 bases and 7 bases, with 5 bases remaining between them. From germline, CDR1 is SEHNR and CDR2 FQNEAQ (reference sequence). CDR3 size: 12 residues. This CDR3 is CASSLMTEKLFF. The CDR3, as DNA: TGTGCCAGCAGCTTAATGACTGAAAAACTGTTTTTT.

This clonotype has just a few counts. The chain combines TRBV5-8 with TRBJ1-1; D is unresolved. Germline lookup yields CDR1 SGHTS and CDR2 YDEGEE. CDR3 size: 15 residues. V lost 1 base and J lost 7, with 17 bases in between. The CDR3 protein is CASSLIRGNRGEAFF. In nucleotides, the CDR3 is TGTGCCAGCAGCTTGATCAGAGGGAATAGAGGTGAAGCTTTCTTT.

V gene TRBV19 combines with J gene TRBJ2-1, with TRBD1 as a possible D gene (6 bases). The CDR3 length is 15 residues. CDR1 and CDR2 (germline): LNHDA, SQIVND (reference sequence). Trimming took 8 bases from V and 5 from J, leaving 19 bases between them. CDR3: CASRQGRDSDNEQFF. Written as DNA, the CDR3 is TGTGCCAGTCGGCAGGGGCGTGATTCGGACAATGAGCAGTTCTTC.